What follows describes a single T cell receptor beta chain. Its antigen remains unidentified. The sample comes from a study of early T cells in non-severe SARS-CoV-2 infection. Using its own MiXCR run on the 5' RACE reads, TCRdb lists one record per CDR3 protein. This table has about 77,000 distinct CDR3 sequences, approximately 9.1% appearing once. Study findings and constraints: VDJdb matches were skewed toward anti-spike CD8 T cell responses.

J lost 7 bases, V lost 6 bases, and 18 bases had no gene match. Germline assignment: CDR1 MDHEN and CDR2 SYDVKM. The CDR3 extends over 18 amino acids. V usage is TRBV28 and J usage is TRBJ2-1; 10 bases match TRBD2. This receptor was obtained from an adult who was a healthcare worker with PCR-confirmed SARS-CoV-2 infection or an uninfected control (not recorded which). Sequencing was carried out using whole blood. DNA of the CDR3: TGTGCCAGCAGCCCTGGGGGGGGACTAGCGAGAATCGGGAATGAGCAGTTCTTC. This sequence encodes CASSPGGGLARIGNEQFF.